The 18 T cell receptor beta chains presented below share a single source sample, sequenced in a study of regulatory T cells in long-lasting Graves disease. As to time point: persistent/refractory GD, antithyroid drugs over 5 years with positive TRAb. With RNA extracted from PBMCs as input, the TCR library was made. Researchers made TCR beta libraries by using iRepertoire HTBI primers and running Arm-PCR on CDR3 regions. TCRdb recomputed calls from the multiplex PCR reads with MiXCR, one row per CDR3 protein. The data contain approximately 360,000 distinct CDR3 sequences, more than 20% of them singletons. The specimen comprised peripheral blood mononuclear cells (PBMCs), sampled when the disease was refractory, from a patient treated with antithyroid drugs. The receptors were sampled from a woman aged 40 to 50 with Graves disease.

The rearrangement uses TRBV11-3 and TRBJ2-1; no definite D call. CDR3 length equals 12 residues. Trimming took off 0 bases at V and 7 bases at J, with 4 bases between the two ends. Germline CDR1 is SGHNT and CDR2 is YENEEA. CDR3 protein: CASSLEGNEQFF. Written as DNA, the CDR3 is TGTGCCAGCAGCTTAGAAGGGAATGAGCAGTTCTTC.

About this clonotype itself: Being one base from a much bigger clone, this may be a read error. CDR3: CASSLGTHYEQYF. DNA of the CDR3: TGTGCCAGCAGCTTAGGGACTCACTACGAGCAGTACTTC. The chain recombines TRBV11-2 with TRBJ2-7, with D maybe TRBD2 (5 bases). The ends were cut back, 1 base at V and 3 bases at J, with 7 bases in the middle. The CDR3 length is 13 residues. In germline, CDR1 is SGHAT, CDR2 FQNNGV. The full variable domain, with the rest looked up from reference TRBV11-2 and TRBJ2-7, is EAGVAQSPRYKIIEKRQSVAFWCNPISGHATLYWYQQILGQGPKLLIQFQNNGVVDDSQLPKDRFSAERLKGVDSTLKIQPAKLEDSAVYLCASSLGTHYEQYFGPGTRLTVT.

Only a few counts were recorded for this clonotype. This chain links TRBV28 with TRBJ1-2; a possible D gene is TRBD1 (5 bases). This CDR3 spans 13 amino acids. Germline values: CDR1 MDHEN, CDR2 SYDVKM. Trimming pared 4 bases from V and 1 base from J, leaving 7 bases between. CDR3 coding DNA: TGTGCCAGCAGTTCAAGGGGTAACTATGGCTACACCTTC. This sequence encodes CASSSRGNYGYTF.

This rearrangement joins TRBV10-3 to TRBJ1-3; D ambiguous. Germline loops: CDR1 ENHRY, CDR2 SYGVKD. The length of the CDR3 is 14 residues. Trimming took off 6 bases at V and 0 bases at J, with 9 bases between the two ends. The CDR3 nucleotides are TGTGCCATCAGCGCGGGTTCCTCTGGAAACACCATATATTTT. It is translated as CAISAGSSGNTIYF.

The chain joins TRBV5-1 to TRBJ2-5, with TRBD1 matching 7 bases. V gave up 4 bases and J gave up 5 bases; unmatched junction bases: 8. This CDR3 spans 14 amino acids. The germline gives CDR1 SGHRS, CDR2 YFSETQ. The CDR3 is CASSMGTALETQYF. CDR3 sequence (DNA): TGCGCCAGCAGCATGGGGACAGCCTTGGAGACCCAGTACTTC. Full variable domain (outside the CDR3, taken from reference TRBV5-1 and TRBJ2-5): KAGVTQTPRYLIKTRGQQVTLSCSPISGHRSVSWYQQTPGQGLQFLFEYFSETQRNKGNFPGRFSGRQFSNSRSEMNVSTLELGDSALYLCASSMGTALETQYFGPGTRLLVL.

This clonotype was seen a handful of times. The V call is TRBV20-1, the J call TRBJ2-7, with 11 positions matching TRBD2. The CDR3 totals 17 residues. Germline CDR1 reads DFQATT; CDR2 reads SNEGSKA (reference sequence). V gave up 1 base and J gave up 7 bases; unmatched junction bases: 15. CDR3 bases: TGCAGTGCTAGAGGGGGACTAGCGGAGGTCCCCCACTGGGAGCAGTACTTC. Its protein product is CSARGGLAEVPHWEQYF.

The chain couples TRBV13 to TRBJ2-3; D not certain. V was cut by 6 bases and J by 6 bases, with 10 bases left in between. Germline CDR1 PRHDT, CDR2 FYEKMQ (reference sequence). The CDR3 is made up of 12 amino acids. This chain's CDR3 is CASSSPGDTQYF. The CDR3 coding sequence is TGTGCCAGCAGTTCCCCCGGGGATACGCAGTATTTT.

The chain joins TRBV10-3 to TRBJ1-6; 9 bases match TRBD1. Looked up from germline, CDR1 is ENHRY and CDR2 is SYGVKD. This CDR3 region has 14 residues. V lost 6 bases, J lost 8 bases, and 5 bases stayed unmatched. Here the CDR3 DNA reads TGTGCCATCAGAGGGACAGGGCATCATTCACCCCTCCACTTT. Residues: CAIRGTGHHSPLHF.

The V call is TRBV5-8, the J call TRBJ2-5; 10 bases agree with TRBD2. The length of the CDR3 is 16 residues. The germline CDR1 and CDR2 sequences are SGHTS and YDEGEE. The V and J ends lost 3 bases and 5 bases, in that order; junction bases with no gene match: 10. As DNA, the CDR3 is TGTGCCAGCAGCTCCCCTCTAGCGGGAGCTATTGAGACCCAGTACTTC. Translation gives CASSSPLAGAIETQYF.

With regard to this clonotype: A read error is the likely source, as a far larger clone sits one nucleotide away. The chain has TRBV10-3 and TRBJ2-5; the D is unclear. The germline V gene encodes CDR1 ENHRY and CDR2 SYGVKD. This CDR3 region has 17 residues. V was shortened by 5 bases and J by 1 base, with 20 bases between the two germline ends. CDR3 nucleotide sequence: TGTGCCATCAGTCGGTCCTTAGTAGTAGTATCCCAAGAGACCCAGTACTTC. It codes for CAISRSLVVVSQETQYF.

The gene calls are TRBV12-3 or TRBV12-4 and TRBJ2-2; D ambiguous. The CDR3 contains 12 residues. The ends were cut back, 2 bases at V and 9 bases at J, with 7 bases in the middle. CDR3: CASSLSRRELFF. The CDR3 DNA reads TGTGCCAGCAGTTTATCACGGCGGGAGCTGTTTTTT.

The chain recombines TRBV14 with TRBJ2-1; possible D gene TRBD1, 5 bases. CDR3 length equals 14 residues. Trimming took off 4 bases at V and 3 bases at J, with 10 bases between the two ends. Per the germline V gene, CDR1 is SGHDN and CDR2 is FVKESK. CDR3 loop: CASSPPDSYNEQFF. CDR3 DNA sequence: TGTGCCAGCAGCCCCCCCGACAGCTACAATGAGCAGTTCTTC.

In this sample, this clonotype turned up many times. V is TRBV28 and J is TRBJ1-5; D is perhaps TRBD1 (5 bases). Per the germline V gene, CDR1 is MDHEN and CDR2 is SYDVKM. The V and J ends lost 7 bases and 8 bases respectively, with 21 bases between them. The CDR3 covers 15 residues. This chain's CDR3 is CASISPGKGIEPQHF. In nucleotides, the CDR3 is TGTGCCAGCATCTCACCCGGTAAGGGGATTGAGCCCCAGCATTTT.

Many counts were recorded for this clonotype. The chain recombines TRBV6-1 with TRBJ2-7; 10 positions match TRBD2. With V trimmed by 7 bases and J by 2 bases, 8 bases remained unmatched. CDR1 MNHNS and CDR2 SASEGT come from the germline V gene. The length of the CDR3 is 15 residues. The CDR3 nucleotides are TGTGCCAGCAAAGAAGCGGGAGGGCCGACCTACGAGCAGTACTTC. Translating gives CASKEAGGPTYEQYF.

This clonotype appeared a few times. The V gene is TRBV3-1, the J gene TRBJ1-4; weak D call: TRBD1 (5 bases). The ends were cut back, 1 base at V and 8 bases at J, with 14 bases in the middle. From germline, CDR1 is LGHDT and CDR2 YNNKEL (reference sequence). There are 15 residues in the CDR3. CDR3 sequence: CASSQGLQGVEKLFF. The CDR3 DNA reads as TGTGCCAGCAGCCAAGGCCTTCAAGGGGTCGAAAAACTGTTTTTT.

The table lists this clonotype with a few counts. The rearrangement joins TRBV3-1 to TRBJ2-5, with 9 bases lining up with TRBD1. The CDR3 is 16 residues long. Germline assignment: CDR1 LGHDT and CDR2 YNNKEL (reference sequence). V shed 2 bases, J shed 3 bases, and the junction held 7 bases outside the gene matches. DNA of the CDR3: TGTGCCAGCAGCCAACCTGGGACAGGGCCCGAAGAGACCCAGTACTTC. Its protein product is CASSQPGTGPEETQYF.

There are many counts of this clonotype. The chain has TRBV6-1 and TRBJ2-5, with D possibly TRBD1 on 6 matching bases. Germline loops: CDR1 MNHNS, CDR2 SASEGT. Trimming stripped 3 bases from V and 5 bases from J, with 19 bases between. This CDR3 contains 16 residues. The CDR3 is CASSDIHRALKETQYF. CDR3 nucleotides: TGTGCCAGCAGTGACATACACAGGGCCTTGAAGGAGACCCAGTACTTC.

This rearrangement joins TRBV7-9 to TRBJ1-4; D remains ambiguous. Germline V gives CDR1 SEHNR, CDR2 FQNEAQ (reference sequence). The germline V and J ends were trimmed by 1 base and 8 bases, with 11 bases remaining between them. CDR3 length: 14 residues. CDR3 in DNA: TGTGCCAGCAGCTTAGGGTTCGGGGTAGAAAAACTGTTTTTT. This gives the protein CASSLGFGVEKLFF.